Listed here are 26 T cell receptor beta chains from one sample, sequenced in a study of blood T cell repertoires in COVID-19 (dated by TCRdb to 2018 to 2020). Library construction relied on the immunoSEQ multiplex PCR assay. TCRdb's version of the immuneACCESS table is confined to in-frame rearrangements and falls short of the full clone set. An unresolved V gene accounts for under half of the shortfall where checked; the remainder is of unknown origin. This sample gives a few hundred thousand clones in total; roughly 91% of them show up just once. The ten largest clones take up less than 2% of the sample. Sequenced input: peripheral blood. The receptors originated from a woman under 40 with COVID-19, enrolled during active disease.

The chain links TRBV5-8 to TRBJ2-3; 10 nucleotides agree with TRBD1. With 4 bases clipped from V and 5 bases from J, the junction kept 4 bases outside the gene matches. CDR3 length: 14 amino acids. The germline V gene has CDR1 SGHTS and CDR2 YDEGEE. CDR3 region: CASSPGQGRDTQYF. The CDR3 coding sequence is TGTGCCAGCAGCCCGGGACAGGGGAGAGATACGCAGTATTTT.

The count of this clone is one. The chain combines TRBV3-1 (or the pseudogene TRBV3-2) with TRBJ2-3; 9 nucleotides match TRBD2. Germline assignment: CDR1 LGHDT and CDR2 YNNKEL (reference sequence). The CDR3 contains 16 residues. Germline trimming cut 1 base from V and 3 bases from J; bases unmatched to any gene: 5. The CDR3 protein is CASSQGHSGGTDTQYF. CDR3 coding DNA: TGTGCCAGCAGCCAAGGACATAGCGGGGGAACAGATACGCAGTATTTT.

This chain joins TRBV7-9 and TRBJ1-5, with D perhaps TRBD1 (6 bases). CDR1 SEHNR and CDR2 FQNEAQ come from the germline V gene (reference sequence). The CDR3 loop spans 14 amino acids. The V and J ends lost 5 bases and 6 bases respectively, with 14 bases between them. The CDR3 loop is CASSLTGTPQPQHF. In DNA form, the CDR3 reads TGTGCCAGCAGCCTAACAGGGACACCTCAGCCCCAGCATTTT.

The chain combines TRBV5-1 with TRBJ2-1; 8 bases match TRBD1. The V and J ends lost 4 bases and 4 bases, in that order; junction bases with no gene match: 4. Germline lookup yields CDR1 SGHRS and CDR2 YFSETQ. The CDR3 sequence is 14 residues long. The CDR3 sequence is CASSRGQEYNEQFF. In DNA form, the CDR3 reads TGCGCCAGCAGCCGGGGACAGGAGTACAATGAGCAGTTCTTC.

The genes are TRBV5-4 and TRBJ2-3; 9 nucleotides align to TRBD2. V lost 4 bases to trimming and J lost 6 bases; unmatched junction nucleotides: 9. Germline values: CDR1 SGHNT, CDR2 YYREEE (reference sequence). The CDR3 runs 15 residues. The CDR3 region has the DNA TGTGCCAGCAGCCCCCCGGGACTAGCATCCGATACGCAGTATTTT. As protein: CASSPPGLASDTQYF.

J is TRBJ1-1 and V is TRBV10-2; TRBD1 might be the D (6 bases). CDR3 length equals 16 residues. V was pared by 6 bases and J by 5 bases, with 22 bases between. In germline, CDR1 is WSHSY, CDR2 SAAADI. Written as DNA, the CDR3 is TGCGCCAGCAGCCAAAAAACAGGGACATGGGGGACTGAAGCTTTCTTT. Encoded protein: CASSQKTGTWGTEAFF.

The chain carries TRBV7-9 and TRBJ2-1, with TRBD2 identical over 11 bases. CDR3 length equals 14 residues. Germline V gene lookup returns CDR1 SEHNR and CDR2 FQNEAQ (reference sequence). The J segment lost 8 bases and the V segment lost 4 bases, leaving 4 bases of the junction unmatched. As DNA, the CDR3 is TGTGCCAGCAGCTATAGCGGGGGGGCGTATGAGCAGTTCTTC. Its translation is CASSYSGGAYEQFF.

V gene TRBV27 combines with J gene TRBJ2-7; no clear D gene. The ends were cut back, 5 bases at V and 3 bases at J, with 20 bases in the middle. The CDR3 is 16 amino acids. Germline V gene data show CDR1 as MNHEY and CDR2 as SMNVEV (reference sequence). The CDR3 protein is CASSPAMSVTHYEQYF. CDR3 bases: TGTGCCAGCAGTCCCGCAATGAGTGTAACCCACTACGAGCAGTACTTC.

In DNA, the CDR3 is TGTGCCAGCAGCGGCCAGGGGGGGAACACTGAAGCTTTCTTT. This sequence encodes CASSGQGGNTEAFF. The chain has TRBV9 and TRBJ1-1, with 7 bases identical to TRBD1. The CDR3 has 14 amino acids. The junction had 3 bases not matched to a gene; V was cut back by 3 bases and J by 1 base. CDR1 is SGDLS and CDR2 is YYNGEE in the germline V gene.

This chain joins TRBV4-1 and TRBJ2-3, with 8 bases identical to TRBD2. The trim removed 3 bases at V and 2 bases at J, leaving 16 bases unmatched. The length of the CDR3 is 19 residues. From germline, CDR1 is MGHRA and CDR2 YSYEKL. The CDR3 coding sequence is TGCGCCAGCAGCCAGGGGGGTCGCGGGGGGCCAGTTAACACAGATACGCAGTATTTT. The encoded protein is CASSQGGRGGPVNTDTQYF.

The CDR3 bases are TGTGCCAGCGGGATACAGGGAAGGCGGGAAAAACTGTTTTTT. Protein sequence: CASGIQGRREKLFF. The rearrangement joins TRBV2 to TRBJ1-4; the D gene is possibly TRBD1 (6 bases). Trimming pared 8 bases from V and 8 bases from J, leaving 18 bases between. Per the germline V gene, CDR1 is SNHLY and CDR2 is FYNNEI. The CDR3 has 14 amino acids.

This chain connects TRBV19 to TRBJ1-6; 7 bases map to TRBD1. There are 15 residues in the CDR3. V dropped 3 bases and J dropped 8; count of bases not matched to a gene: 7. Germline CDR1 LNHDA, CDR2 SQIVND (reference sequence). In DNA, the CDR3 is TGTGCCAGTAGTATGTACAGGGGAGAAGATTCACCCCTCCACTTT. Protein product: CASSMYRGEDSPLHF.

The CDR3 loop reads CASSLPGGIYGYTF. In DNA form, the CDR3 reads TGTGCCAGCAGCTTACCGGGCGGGATCTATGGCTACACCTTC. This chain joins TRBV7-9 and TRBJ1-2; no clear D gene. The CDR3 runs to 14 residues. CDR1 and CDR2 (germline): SEHNR, FQNEAQ (reference sequence). V was trimmed by 2 bases and J by 4 bases, leaving 11 bases between them.

The chain joins TRBV15 to TRBJ1-4; 7 bases are shared with TRBD1. Germline lookup yields CDR1 LNHNV and CDR2 YYDKDF (reference sequence). This CDR3 has 16 residues. The ends lost 1 base at V and 6 bases at J; junction bases unmatched: 8. This CDR3 is CATSRVGDRYYEKLFF. The CDR3 DNA is TGTGCCACCAGCAGAGTCGGGGACAGATATTATGAAAAACTGTTTTTT. The full variable domain, its missing parts supplied by reference TRBV15 and TRBJ1-4, is DAMVIQNPRYQVTQFGKPVTLSCSQTLNHNVMYWYQQKSSQAPKLLFHYYDKDFNNEADTPDNFQSRRPNTSFCFLDIRSPGLGDTAMYLCATSRVGDRYYEKLFFGSGTQLSVL.

In nucleotides, the CDR3 is TGCAGTGCTAGTCGCTATGACACCTACGAGCAGTACGTC. Translating gives CSASRYDTYEQYV. The chain uses TRBV20-1 and TRBJ2-7; D is unclear. V was pared by 3 bases and J by 2 bases, with 11 bases between. This CDR3 is 13 amino acids long. Germline V gene data show CDR1 as DFQATT and CDR2 as SNEGSKA (reference sequence).

The genes are TRBV6-4 and TRBJ2-2; 12 nucleotides match TRBD2. Per the germline V gene, CDR1 is MRHNA and CDR2 is SNTAGT. The CDR3 covers 14 residues. V trimming: 6 bases; J trimming: 6 bases; junction bases outside the gene matches: 2. CDR3 amino acids: CASRLAGGSGELFF. For the CDR3, the DNA is TGTGCCAGCAGACTAGCGGGGGGCTCCGGGGAGCTGTTTTTT.

This clone was detected once. This rearrangement joins TRBV14 to TRBJ1-1; TRBD1 agrees at 9 bases. The CDR3 is made up of 18 amino acids. The V and J ends lost 0 bases and 0 bases, in that order; junction bases with no gene match: 8. Germline CDR1 SGHDN, CDR2 FVKESK. The CDR3 bases are TGTGCCAGCAGCCAAGACCCGGGACAGGGTTGGGTGAACACTGAAGCTTTCTTT. Residues: CASSQDPGQGWVNTEAFF.

This rearrangement joins TRBV24-1 to TRBJ2-3, with 9 bases aligning to TRBD2. Germline-derived CDR1 and CDR2 are KGHDR and SFDVKD. CDR3 length: 17 amino acids. The V gene end was trimmed by 2 bases and the J gene end by 2 bases; junction bases not matched to a gene: 7. CDR3: CATSDSAAGGITDTQYF. The CDR3, as DNA: TGTGCCACCAGTGATTCAGCCGCGGGGGGGATCACAGATACGCAGTATTTT.

The rearrangement links TRBV7-2 to TRBJ2-1; possible D gene TRBD1, 6 bases. Trimming took off 0 bases at V and 5 bases at J, with 11 bases between the two ends. CDR3 length equals 15 residues. CDR1 and CDR2 from the germline V gene are SGHTA and FQGNSA. CDR3 amino acids: CASSLADRFHNEQFF. The CDR3 DNA sequence: TGTGCCAGCAGCTTAGCGGACAGATTTCACAATGAGCAGTTCTTC.

This chain connects TRBV3-1 (or the pseudogene TRBV3-2) to TRBJ2-1, with D unresolved. The CDR3 is 15 residues long. Germline CDR1 and CDR2: LGHDT and YNNKEL (reference sequence). V dropped 0 bases and J dropped 4 bases, with 10 bases sitting between them. CDR3 region: CASSQDLGSYNEQFF. CDR3 bases: TGTGCCAGCAGCCAAGACCTCGGGTCGTACAATGAGCAGTTCTTC.

This chain links TRBV6-6 with TRBJ1-4, with D perhaps TRBD1 (6 bases). Trimming removed 5 bases from V and 5 bases from J, with 18 bases in between. The CDR3 contains 16 residues. Germline loops: CDR1 MNHNY, CDR2 SVGAGI (reference sequence). The chain's CDR3 is CASSLQGFEWNEKLFF. CDR3 bases: TGTGCCAGCAGTCTACAGGGATTTGAGTGGAATGAAAAACTGTTTTTT.

This clone came up a few times. This chain links TRBV29-1 with TRBJ1-1; the D is unclear. V was trimmed by 7 bases and J by 3 bases, leaving 12 bases between them. The length of the CDR3 is 12 residues. Germline CDR1 SQVTM, CDR2 ANQGSEA. CDR3 residues: CSGRVRDTEAFF. The CDR3, as DNA: TGCAGCGGCCGCGTGAGGGACACTGAAGCTTTCTTT. Full variable domain (rest looked up from reference TRBV29-1 and TRBJ1-1): SAVISQKPSRDICQRGTSLTIQCQVDSQVTMMFWYRQQPGQSLTLIATANQGSEATYESGFVIDKFPISRPNLTFSTLTVSNMSPEDSSIYLCSGRVRDTEAFFGQGTRLTVV.

The chain links TRBV7-2 to TRBJ2-2; D not certain. V lost 5 bases and J lost 2, with 9 bases in between. The germline gives CDR1 SGHTA, CDR2 FQGNSA. The CDR3 runs 14 residues. CDR3 sequence (DNA): TGTGCCAGCAGCCCCAACTTAAACACCGGGGAGCTGTTTTTT. As protein: CASSPNLNTGELFF.

The CDR3 is CSVGLQGASEAFF. Written as DNA, the CDR3 is TGCAGCGTCGGACTACAGGGGGCCTCTGAAGCTTTCTTT. V and J are TRBV29-1 and TRBJ1-1; 9 nucleotides agree with TRBD1. Germline CDR1 SQVTM, CDR2 ANQGSEA. The CDR3 is 13 residues long. The V gene end was trimmed by 6 bases and the J gene end by 6 bases; junction bases not matched to a gene: 8.

The chain carries TRBV2 and TRBJ1-6, with D unclear. Per the germline V gene, CDR1 is SNHLY and CDR2 is FYNNEI. The CDR3 totals 14 residues. V lost 6 bases and J lost 3, with 9 bases in between. CDR3 DNA: TGTGCCAGCAGGGTCCAGGTCTATAATTCACCCCTCCACTTT. Residues: CASRVQVYNSPLHF.

The genes are TRBV2 and TRBJ1-2; TRBD1 matches 7 bases. Germline V gene lookup returns CDR1 SNHLY and CDR2 FYNNEI. Germline trimming cut 7 bases from V and 6 bases from J; bases unmatched to any gene: 5. The CDR3 extends over 12 amino acids. CDR3 amino acids: CASTQGEDGYTF. Here the CDR3 DNA reads TGTGCCAGCACCCAGGGGGAAGATGGCTACACCTTC.